The next 8 T cell receptor beta chains were all read from a single sample in a study of CD8 T cells in ankylosing spondylitis (dated by TCRdb to about 2017). Results the study describes overall, beyond this receptor: Blood from ankylosing spondylitis patients appeared to be characterized by a TCR beta motif composed of about 8 highly homologous amino acid variants.

Their antigen targets remain unknown. Library construction relied on 5' RACE. Data came from an Illumina HiSeq 2500. TCRdb reworked the public reads: Q25 trimming with fastp, MiXCR clone assembly, productive beta chains retained. Here each entry gathers all rows of one CDR3 protein and keeps the most common genes and DNA. Within this sample are 650,000 to 800,000 distinct CDR3 sequences, with roughly 20% of them counted one time only. Clones ranked in the top ten supply approximately 18% of the sample. Material: blood, either unsorted or a sorted T cell fraction (not recorded which). The origin of the receptors is a male donor with ankylosing spondylitis.

This clonotype showed up just a few times. The chain couples TRBV5-1 to TRBJ1-1; D ambiguous. Per the germline V gene, CDR1 is SGHRS and CDR2 is YFSETQ. The CDR3 has 13 amino acids. Between the trimmed V and J ends, which lost 4 bases and 5 bases, there was a span of 12 bases. CDR3 protein: CASSRHGGTEAFF. The CDR3 DNA is TGCGCCAGCAGCCGACACGGCGGAACTGAAGCTTTCTTT.

The rearrangement links TRBV29-1 to TRBJ1-1, with D maybe TRBD1 (6 bases). Germline loops: CDR1 SQVTM, CDR2 ANQGSEA. The CDR3 runs to 11 residues. V was trimmed by 5 bases and J by 6 bases, leaving 10 bases between them. Written as DNA, the CDR3 is TGCAGCGTTACCCGGACAGCTGAAGCTTTCTTT. It translates to CSVTRTAEAFF.

The chain has TRBV11-2 and TRBJ2-1; D perhaps matches TRBD2 (5 bases). Trimming left V 1 base short and J 9 bases short, with 10 bases between. CDR3 length equals 13 residues. The germline gives CDR1 SGHAT, CDR2 FQNNGV. The CDR3 region is CASSLVRGFEQFF. DNA of the CDR3: TGTGCCAGCAGCTTAGTTCGAGGGTTTGAGCAGTTCTTC.

In this sample, this clonotype turned up a few times. The chain couples TRBV4-3 to TRBJ2-1, with D uncertain. The CDR3 spans 16 residues. CDR1 and CDR2 (germline): LGHNA, YSLEER. V was cut by 0 bases and J by 8 bases, with 17 bases left in between. The DNA of the CDR3 is TGCGCCAGCAGCCAAGACCTCCCCGGAGATCTCGATGAGCAGTTCTTC. Amino acid sequence: CASSQDLPGDLDEQFF.

This sequence joins TRBV11-2 and TRBJ1-5, with TRBD1 identical over 7 bases. Per germline, CDR1 SGHAT and CDR2 FQNNGV. CDR3 length: 15 residues. Trimming removed 0 bases from V and 3 bases from J; junction bases left unmatched: 2. The CDR3 bases are TGTGCCAGCAGCTTAGAAGGACAGGTCAATCAGCCCCAGCATTTT. Its protein is CASSLEGQVNQPQHF.

This clonotype has a count of ten or more. This chain joins TRBV4-1 and TRBJ1-5; D call uncertain. The CDR3 spans 13 residues. Trimming left V 1 base short and J 4 bases short, with 5 bases between. Looked up from germline, CDR1 is MGHRA and CDR2 is YSYEKL. CDR3 in amino acids: CASSQGGNQPQHF. The CDR3 coding sequence is TGCGCCAGCAGCCAAGGGGGTAATCAGCCCCAGCATTTT.

This clonotype came up a few times. The chain couples TRBV7-2 to TRBJ1-1; no definite D call. The CDR3 sequence is 12 residues long. CDR1 is SGHTA, CDR2 FQGNSA, per germline. Between the trimmed V and J ends, which lost 4 bases and 4 bases, there was a span of 7 bases. The CDR3 reads CASSWVSTEAFF. The CDR3 DNA sequence: TGTGCCAGCAGCTGGGTGAGCACTGAAGCTTTCTTT.

The chain combines TRBV5-1 with TRBJ2-1; the D gene is possibly TRBD1 (5 bases). The germline V and J ends were trimmed by 4 bases and 3 bases, with 20 bases remaining between them. The germline V gene has CDR1 SGHRS and CDR2 YFSETQ. The CDR3 runs 17 residues. For the CDR3, the DNA is TGCGCCAGCAGCCAGGATTCACCCAGGGCCTTCTACAATGAGCAGTTCTTC. Its protein is CASSQDSPRAFYNEQFF.